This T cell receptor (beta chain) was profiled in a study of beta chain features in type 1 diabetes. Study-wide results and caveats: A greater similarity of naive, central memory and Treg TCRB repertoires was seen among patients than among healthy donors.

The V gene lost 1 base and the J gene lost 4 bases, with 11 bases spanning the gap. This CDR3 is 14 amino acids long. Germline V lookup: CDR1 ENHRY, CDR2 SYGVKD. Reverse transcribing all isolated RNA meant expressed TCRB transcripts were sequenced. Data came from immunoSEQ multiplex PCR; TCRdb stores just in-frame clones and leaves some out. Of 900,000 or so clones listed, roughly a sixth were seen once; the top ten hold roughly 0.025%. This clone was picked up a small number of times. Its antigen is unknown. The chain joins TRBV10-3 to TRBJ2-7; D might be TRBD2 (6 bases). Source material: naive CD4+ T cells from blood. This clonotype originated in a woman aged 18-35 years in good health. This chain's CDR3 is CAISELGREYEQYF. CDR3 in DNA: TGTGCCATCAGTGAGTTAGGGCGGGAATACGAGCAGTACTTC.